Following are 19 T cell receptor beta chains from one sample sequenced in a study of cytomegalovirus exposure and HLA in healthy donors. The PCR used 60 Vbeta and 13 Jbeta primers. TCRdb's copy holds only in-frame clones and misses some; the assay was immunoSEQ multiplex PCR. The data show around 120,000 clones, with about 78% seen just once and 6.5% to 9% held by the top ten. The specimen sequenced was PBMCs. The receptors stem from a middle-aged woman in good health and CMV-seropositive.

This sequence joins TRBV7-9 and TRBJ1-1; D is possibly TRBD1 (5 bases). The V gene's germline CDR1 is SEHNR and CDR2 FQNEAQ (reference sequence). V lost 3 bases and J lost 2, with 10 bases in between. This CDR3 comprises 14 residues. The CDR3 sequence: CASSFVTDNTEAFF. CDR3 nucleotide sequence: TGTGCCAGCAGCTTCGTGACAGACAACACTGAAGCTTTCTTT.

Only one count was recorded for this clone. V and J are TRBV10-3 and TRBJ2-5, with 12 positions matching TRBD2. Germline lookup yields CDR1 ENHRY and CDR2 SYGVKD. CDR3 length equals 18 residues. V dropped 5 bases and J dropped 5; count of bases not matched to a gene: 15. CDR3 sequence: CAISSTSGGWGVGETQYF. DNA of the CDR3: TGTGCCATCAGTTCGACTAGCGGGGGCTGGGGAGTAGGGGAGACCCAGTACTTC.

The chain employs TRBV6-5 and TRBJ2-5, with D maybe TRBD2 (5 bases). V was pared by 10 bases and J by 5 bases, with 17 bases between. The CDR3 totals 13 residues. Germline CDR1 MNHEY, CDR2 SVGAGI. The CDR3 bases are TGTGCCACCGAGGGTTACAGTTCCGAGACCCAGTACTTC. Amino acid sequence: CATEGYSSETQYF.

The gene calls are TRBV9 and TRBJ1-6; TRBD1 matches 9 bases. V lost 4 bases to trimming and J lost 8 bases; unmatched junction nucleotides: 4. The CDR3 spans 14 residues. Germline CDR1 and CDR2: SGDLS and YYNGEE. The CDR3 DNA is TGTGCCAGCAGCCCACGGACAGGGGATTCACCCCTCCACTTT. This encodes CASSPRTGDSPLHF.

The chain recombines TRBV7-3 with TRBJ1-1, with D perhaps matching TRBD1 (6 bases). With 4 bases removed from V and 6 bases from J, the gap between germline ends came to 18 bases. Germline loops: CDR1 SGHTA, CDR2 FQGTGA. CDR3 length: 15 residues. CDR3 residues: CASSSSGGANAEAFF. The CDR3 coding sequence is TGTGCCAGCAGCTCATCCGGGGGGGCTAACGCTGAAGCTTTCTTT. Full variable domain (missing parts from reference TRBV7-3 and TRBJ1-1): GAGVSQTPSNKVTEKGKYVELRCDPISGHTALYWYRQSLGQGPEFLIYFQGTGAADDSGLPNDRFFAVRPEGSVSTLKIQRTERGDSAVYLCASSSSGGANAEAFFGQGTRLTVV.

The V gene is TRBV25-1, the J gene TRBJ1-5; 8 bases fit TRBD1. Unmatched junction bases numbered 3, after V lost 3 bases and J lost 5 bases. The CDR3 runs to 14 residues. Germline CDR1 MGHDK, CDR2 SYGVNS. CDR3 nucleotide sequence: TGTGCCAGCAGTGACCCGACAGGGGATCAGCCCCAGCATTTT. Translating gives CASSDPTGDQPQHF.

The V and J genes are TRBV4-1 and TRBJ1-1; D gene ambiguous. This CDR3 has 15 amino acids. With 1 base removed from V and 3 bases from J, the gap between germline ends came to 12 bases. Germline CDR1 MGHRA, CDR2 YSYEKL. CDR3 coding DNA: TGCGCCAGCAGCCAAGCACAGCAGAGTTACACTGAAGCTTTCTTT. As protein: CASSQAQQSYTEAFF.

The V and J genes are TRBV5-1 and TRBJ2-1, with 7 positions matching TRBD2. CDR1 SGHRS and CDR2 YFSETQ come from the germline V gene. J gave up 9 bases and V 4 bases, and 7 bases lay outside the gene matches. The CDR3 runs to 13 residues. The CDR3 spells CASSTRDYGEQFF. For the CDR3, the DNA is TGCGCCAGCAGCACCCGGGACTATGGTGAGCAGTTCTTC.

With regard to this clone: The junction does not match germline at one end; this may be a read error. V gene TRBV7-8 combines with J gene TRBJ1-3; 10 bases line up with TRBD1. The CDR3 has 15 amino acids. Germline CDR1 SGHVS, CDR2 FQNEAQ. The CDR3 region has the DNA TGTGCCAGCACCTTAGACAGGGGGCTAGGAAACACCATATATTTT. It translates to CASTLDRGLGNTIYF. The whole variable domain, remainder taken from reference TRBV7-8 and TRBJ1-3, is GAGVSQSPRYKVAKRGQDVALRCDPISGHVSLFWYQQALGQGPEFLTYFQNEAQLDKSGLPSDRFFAERPEGSVSTLKIQRTQQEDSAVYLCASTLDRGLGNTIYFGEGSWLTVV.

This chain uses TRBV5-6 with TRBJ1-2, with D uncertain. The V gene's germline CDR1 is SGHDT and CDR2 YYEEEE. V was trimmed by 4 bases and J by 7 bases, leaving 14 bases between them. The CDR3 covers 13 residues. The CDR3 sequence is CASSLTTSSGYTF. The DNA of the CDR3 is TGTGCCAGCAGCCTAACGACAAGCTCTGGCTACACCTTC.

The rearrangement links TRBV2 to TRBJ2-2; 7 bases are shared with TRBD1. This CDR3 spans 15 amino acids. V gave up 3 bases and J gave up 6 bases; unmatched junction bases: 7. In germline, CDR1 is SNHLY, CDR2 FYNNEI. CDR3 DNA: TGTGCCAGCAGTGATGACAGGGTTAGGGCCGGGGAGCTGTTTTTT. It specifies CASSDDRVRAGELFF.

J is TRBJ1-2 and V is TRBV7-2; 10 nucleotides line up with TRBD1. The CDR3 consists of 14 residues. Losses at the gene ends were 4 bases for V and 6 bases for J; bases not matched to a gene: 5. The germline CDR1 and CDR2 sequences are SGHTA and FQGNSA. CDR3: CASSSPTGGDGYTF. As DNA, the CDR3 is TGTGCCAGCAGCTCGCCGACAGGGGGCGATGGCTACACCTTC.

CDR3: CAISEEGWEQYF. CDR3 bases: TGTGCCATCAGTGAAGAGGGCTGGGAGCAGTACTTC. V is TRBV10-3 and J is TRBJ2-7; a possible D gene is TRBD2 (5 bases). Germline values: CDR1 ENHRY, CDR2 SYGVKD. Trimming took off 3 bases at V and 7 bases at J, with 10 bases between the two ends. This CDR3 spans 12 amino acids.

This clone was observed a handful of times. This chain's CDR3 is CASSLRGSWSPDNSPLHF. CDR3 coding DNA: TGCGCCAGCAGCTTGCGGGGGTCTTGGAGCCCGGATAATTCACCCCTCCACTTT. The V call is TRBV5-1, the J call TRBJ1-6; tentatively, D is TRBD1 (5 bases). Trimming took off 1 base at V and 5 bases at J, with 19 bases between the two ends. CDR3 length: 18 amino acids. Germline assignment: CDR1 SGHRS and CDR2 YFSETQ.

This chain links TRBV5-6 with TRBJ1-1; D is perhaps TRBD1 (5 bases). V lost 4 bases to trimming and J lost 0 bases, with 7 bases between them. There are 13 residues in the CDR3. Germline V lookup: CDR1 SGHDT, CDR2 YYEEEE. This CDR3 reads CASSRGLNTEAFF. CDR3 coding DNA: TGTGCCAGCAGCAGGGGTTTGAACACTGAAGCTTTCTTT.

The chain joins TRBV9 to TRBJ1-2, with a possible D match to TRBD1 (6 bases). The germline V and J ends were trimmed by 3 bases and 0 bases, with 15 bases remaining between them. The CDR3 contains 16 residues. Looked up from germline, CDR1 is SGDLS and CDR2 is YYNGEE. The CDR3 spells CASSGETGQTNYGYTF. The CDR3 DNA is TGTGCCAGCAGCGGAGAAACAGGGCAGACTAACTATGGCTACACCTTC.

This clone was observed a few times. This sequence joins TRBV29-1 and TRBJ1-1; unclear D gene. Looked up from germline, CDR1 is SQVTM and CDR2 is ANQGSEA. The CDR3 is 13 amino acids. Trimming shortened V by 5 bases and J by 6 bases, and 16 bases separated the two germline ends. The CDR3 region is CSVHTVGFSEAFF. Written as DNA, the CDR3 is TGCAGCGTTCATACAGTTGGTTTCTCTGAAGCTTTCTTT.

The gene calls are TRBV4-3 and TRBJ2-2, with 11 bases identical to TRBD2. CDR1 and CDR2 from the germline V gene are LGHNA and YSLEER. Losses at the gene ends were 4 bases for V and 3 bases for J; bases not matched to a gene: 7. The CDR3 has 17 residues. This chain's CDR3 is CASSLLAGGPDTGELFF. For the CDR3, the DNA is TGCGCCAGCAGCCTGCTAGCGGGGGGCCCGGACACCGGGGAGCTGTTTTTT.

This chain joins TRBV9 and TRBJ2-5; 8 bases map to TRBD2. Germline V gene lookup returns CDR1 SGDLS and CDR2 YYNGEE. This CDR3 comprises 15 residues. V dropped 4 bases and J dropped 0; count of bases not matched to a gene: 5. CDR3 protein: CASSPGGAHQETQYF. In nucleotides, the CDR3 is TGTGCCAGCAGCCCCGGGGGGGCCCACCAAGAGACCCAGTACTTC.